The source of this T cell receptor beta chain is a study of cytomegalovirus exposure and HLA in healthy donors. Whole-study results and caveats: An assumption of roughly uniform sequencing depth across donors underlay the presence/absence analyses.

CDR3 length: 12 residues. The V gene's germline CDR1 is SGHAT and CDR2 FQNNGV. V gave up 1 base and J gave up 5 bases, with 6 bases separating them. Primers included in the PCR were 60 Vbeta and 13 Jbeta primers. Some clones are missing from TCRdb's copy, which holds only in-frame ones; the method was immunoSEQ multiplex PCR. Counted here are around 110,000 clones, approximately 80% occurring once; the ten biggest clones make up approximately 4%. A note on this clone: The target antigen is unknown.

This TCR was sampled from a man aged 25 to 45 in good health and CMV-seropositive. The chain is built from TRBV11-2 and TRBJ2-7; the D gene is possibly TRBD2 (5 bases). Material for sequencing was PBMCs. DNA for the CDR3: TGTGCCAGCAGCTTAGGAGCGGACGAGCAGTACTTC. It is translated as CASSLGADEQYF.